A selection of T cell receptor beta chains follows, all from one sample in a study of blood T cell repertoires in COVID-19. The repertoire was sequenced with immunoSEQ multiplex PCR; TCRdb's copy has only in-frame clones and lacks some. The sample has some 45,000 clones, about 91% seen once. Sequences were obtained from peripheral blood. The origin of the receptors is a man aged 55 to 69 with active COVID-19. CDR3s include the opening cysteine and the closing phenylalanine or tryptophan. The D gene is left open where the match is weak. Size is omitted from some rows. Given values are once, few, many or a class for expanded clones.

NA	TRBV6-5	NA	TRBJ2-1	TGTGCCAGCAGAGCCATAGTTGGAGGGCAGTTCTTC	CASRAIVGGQFF
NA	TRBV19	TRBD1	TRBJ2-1	TGTGCCAGTAGTATAGATCAATATGGTGACAGGGGGCGGGTTGAGCAGTTCTTC	CASSIDQYGDRGRVEQFF
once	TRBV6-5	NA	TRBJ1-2	TGTGCCAGCAGTTTCAGAGGCTCGGGGGGGCTTGGCTACACCTTC	CASSFRGSGGLGYTF
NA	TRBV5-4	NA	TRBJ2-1	TGTGCCAGCAGCTTGGACCAGCGCCACAATGAGCAGTTCTTC	CASSLDQRHNEQFF
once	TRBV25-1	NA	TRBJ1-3	TGTGCCAGCAGTGACTCAGGGTATGGAAACACCATATATTTT	CASSDSGYGNTIYF
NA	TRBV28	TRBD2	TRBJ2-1	TGTGCCAGCAGTTCCGGGGGGGCCGCCTACAATGAGCAGTTCTTC	CASSSGGAAYNEQFF
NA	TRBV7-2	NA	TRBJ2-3	TGTGCCAGCAGCTCAGGGGTAGGGGCAGATACGCAGTATTTT	CASSSGVGADTQYF
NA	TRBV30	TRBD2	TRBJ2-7	TGTGCCTGGAGTAGACTAGCGGGAAGGTACGAGCAGTACTTC	CAWSRLAGRYEQYF
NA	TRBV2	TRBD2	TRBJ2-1	TGTGCCAGCAGAAATAGCGGGGATTCCTACAATGAGCAGTTCTTC	CASRNSGDSYNEQFF
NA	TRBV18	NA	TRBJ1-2	TGTGCCAGCTCACCCTCCGGGAGCCTTTTTGGCTACACCTTC	CASSPSGSLFGYTF
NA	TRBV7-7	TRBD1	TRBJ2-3	TGTGCTAGCAGCTTAGGGGGCTCGGATACGCAGTATTTT	CASSLGGSDTQYF
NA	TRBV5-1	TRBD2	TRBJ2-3	TGCGCCAGCAGCTTGGGTCCAGCGGGGGGCCAAGATACGCAGTATTTT	CASSLGPAGGQDTQYF
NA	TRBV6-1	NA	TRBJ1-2	TGTGCCAGCAGTGAAGCAGGGCAGGCAGGGAACTATGGCTACACCTTC	CASSEAGQAGNYGYTF
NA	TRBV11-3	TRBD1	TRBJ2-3	TGTGCCAGCAGCCTAGGACAGGGGGCAGATACGCAGTATTTT	CASSLGQGADTQYF
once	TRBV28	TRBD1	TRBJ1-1	TGTGCCAGCATTACGAAGGACAGGGTTCACACTGAAGCTTTCTTT	CASITKDRVHTEAFF
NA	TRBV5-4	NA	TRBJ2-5	TGTGCCAGCAGCTTGGCCGCGGAAGAGACCCAGTACTTC	CASSLAAEETQYF
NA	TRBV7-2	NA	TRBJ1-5	TGTGCCAGCAGCTTGGTCAGTAATCAGCCCCAGCATTTT	CASSLVSNQPQHF
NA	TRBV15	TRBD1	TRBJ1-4	TGTGCCACCAGCAGAGTAGGGACAGTAGGTGAAAAACTGTTTTTT	CATSRVGTVGEKLFF
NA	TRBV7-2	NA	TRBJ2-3	TGTGCCAGCAGCCACAATGGGGGGAACACAGATACGCAGTATTTT	CASSHNGGNTDTQYF
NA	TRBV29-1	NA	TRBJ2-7	TGCAGCGTTGGAGGGACAAGTTACGAGCAGTACTTC	CSVGGTSYEQYF
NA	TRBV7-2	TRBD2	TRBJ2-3	TGTGCCAGCAGGTCCGGGACTAGCGTAGATACGCAGTATTTT	CASRSGTSVDTQYF
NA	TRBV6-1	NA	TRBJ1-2	TGTGCCAGCAGTGAAGGCAGCTATGGCTACACCTTC	CASSEGSYGYTF
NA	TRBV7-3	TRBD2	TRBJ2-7	TGTGCCAGCAGCTTGTCGGGGGGAGGTAAAGAGCAGTACTTC	CASSLSGGGKEQYF
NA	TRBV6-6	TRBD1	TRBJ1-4	TGTGCCAGCAGTTATCCTGGACAGGGGGCTGAAAAACTGTTTTTT	CASSYPGQGAEKLFF
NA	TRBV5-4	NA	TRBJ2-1	TGTGCCAGCAGTGCCCGGACTGACAATGAGCAGTTCTTC	CASSARTDNEQFF
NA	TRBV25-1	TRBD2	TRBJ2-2	TGTGCCAGCAGTGCGTCTAGCGGGGGGGTAGGGGAGCTGTTTTTT	CASSASSGGVGELFF
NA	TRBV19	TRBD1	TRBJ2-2	TGTGCCAGTAGAGGGACAGGGGCTAACACCGGGGAGCTGTTTTTT	CASRGTGANTGELFF